Here is one T cell receptor (beta chain) with its context. Which antigen it targets is not known. The read ends 3 residues early relative to the CDR3; the germline J gene fills the gap. The CDR3 sequence holds 15 residues, the cysteine and phenylalanine included. The DNA shown is the part of the CDR3 that was read: 36 bases, in frame from base 1. Looking up the germline V gene (reference sequence) yields CDR1 DFQATT and CDR2 SNEGSKA. At the junction V is shortened by 2 bases and J by 9 bases; bases outside the gene matches: 9. TCR beta CDR3 regions were amplified by multiplex PCR using the immunoSEQ assay from an average of about 1,200 ng genomic DNA per sample. Primer bias was corrected in the assay by using a complete synthetic TCR repertoire to establish an amplification baseline. The amplicons were sequenced using the Illumina platform. The source study handled its data this way. Sequences were error-corrected by clustering with frequency ratios and a modified nearest-neighbor algorithm and were then analyzed in the immunoSEQ Analyzer with IMGT gene definitions. TCR richness and evenness were averaged over 20 rarefaction repeats at each rarefaction depth, excluding samples with fewer sequences than the depth. Wilcoxon rank sum tests with FDR correction were used to compare relative abundances of V, D and J genes between the groups. In the blinded duplicates, the intraclass correlation was around 96% for TCR richness and averaged about 80% across fewer than 80 gene segments. Here the immuneACCESS table is served through TCRdb, limited to in-frame sequences with V and J called. Missing clones are a known gap in these copies; in checked studies unresolved V genes cover under half, and the rest lacks a known reason. Clonal size and the V and J genes are those of that table, whereas D and trimming came from the DNA. The sample's own table lists 45,000 to 50,000 clones. The ten top clones hold less than 40% of the sample.

Every participant had a single incident cervical HPV16 infection, and women with prevalent HPV16 infections were excluded. Cervical HPV DNA was detected with MY09/MY11 PCR, and genotyping was done by dot-blot hybridization. Fifteen mL of heparinized blood were centrifuged, and the buffy coat was aliquoted, frozen at -30°C, then stored at -80°C. QIAGEN kits were used to extract genomic DNA from the buffy coat specimens. The sample originates from a study of T cells in women clearing cervical HPV infection (dated by TCRdb to the late 2010s). About the full investigation: Cases were about 25 women with histologically confirmed HPV16-related CIN3 or worse, including a couple of invasive cancers. The parent cohort enrolled 10,000 or so women aged 18 or older in Guanacaste, Costa Rica, during about 1993 to 1995 and followed them for approximately 7 years. The exploratory proof-of-principle case-control study was nested within the Guanacaste HPV Natural History Study in Costa Rica and compared TCR repertoires across cervical HPV16 outcomes. Blood from cases was collected at the visit at which the lesion was first identified, whereas blood from controls was collected once infection was no longer detected. Cases had a median age of roughly 35 years compared with 38 to 40 for controls, and baseline characteristics showed no significant differences between the groups. Five blinded duplicates per group were added as quality controls, so that 60 or so samples were obtained: 50 or so participants and 10 replicates. Cases and controls were matched on age within five years and on year of sample collection. Controls were 20 to 30 women whose single incident HPV16 infection cleared within 12 months without precancer or cancer developing. For cases, the median interval between lesion detection and blood sampling was roughly 140 days, with an interquartile range of roughly 80 to 200 days. Because only a few women had HLA typing data, the possibility that HLA type acted as a confounder could not be ruled out.

The full study reports these points: Because the number of T cells in each sample was unknown, differences in richness could reflect differing T-cell content rather than repertoire biology. Across sequencing depths, CIN3+ cases showed significantly higher TCR repertoire richness than controls, but evenness did not differ between the groups. Whether associations preceded infection or resulted from infection could not be shown with the cross-sectional design, and effector/memory subsets and HPV-specific T cells were not isolated. Lower TRBV6-7 relative abundance was observed in cases than in controls (about 0.1% versus 0.15%; Bonferroni P = 0.0008). Random forest classifiers that combined richness and V gene abundances separated cases from controls with an estimated AUC of 0.8 to 0.85.

Here the chain combines TRBV20-1 and TRBJ2-1, with 11 middle bases fitting TRBD2. The receptor was derived from a woman between 18 and 75 years old with a cervical HPV16 infection that either progressed to CIN3+ or cleared (not recorded which). Specimen: blood buffy coat. The CDR3 protein is CSARPELAGVFEQFF. The part of the CDR3 DNA that was read is TGCAGTGCTAGACCCGAACTAGCGGGAGTTTTTGAG.